The present entry profiles one T cell receptor (beta chain) with its context. These data originate in a study of blood T cell repertoires in COVID-19. The wider study: COVID-19 samples collected from the United States, Italy and Spain covered acute and convalescent phases. In each case, the material was cDNA or gDNA derived from T cells, B-cell-depleted T cells, or PBMCs.

Profiling relied on immunoSEQ multiplex PCR, and the TCRdb table lists in-frame clones only, not all of them. The repertoire holds roughly 150,000 clones, with around four fifths as singletons. Germline CDR1 and CDR2: MNHEY and SMNVEV (reference sequence). The CDR3 runs to 13 residues. With V trimmed by 6 bases and J by 8 bases, 8 bases remained unmatched. Enrolled during active infection, Seattle patients were then followed longitudinally. The TCR was taken from an elderly woman with COVID-19, enrolled during active disease. The V and J genes are TRBV27 and TRBJ1-1; TRBD1 agrees at 8 bases. The sample taken for sequencing was peripheral blood. DNA for the CDR3: TGTGCCAGCAGCAACCTCAGGGGGCGCGAAGCTTTCTTT. Protein: CASSNLRGREAFF.